Presented here are 26 T cell receptor beta chains from one specimen sequenced in a study of cytomegalovirus exposure and HLA in healthy donors. PCR used 60 Vbeta primers and 13 Jbeta primers. Sequencing was performed with immunoSEQ multiplex PCR; in TCRdb, only in-frame clones are kept and a portion is missing. This table has around 220,000 clones, 60% to 80% appearing once. The sequencing sample was made of PBMCs. These receptors were collected from a man aged 18 to 29 in good health and CMV-seronegative.

The CDR3 DNA follows: TGTGCCAGCAGCCCTTTTTCCGCGGACTACGAGCAGTACTTC. Its protein is CASSPFSADYEQYF. This chain uses TRBV6-6 with TRBJ2-7; no clear D gene. The CDR3 runs 14 residues. The ends were cut back, 6 bases at V and 3 bases at J, with 15 bases in the middle. Per the germline V gene, CDR1 is MNHNY and CDR2 is SVGAGI (reference sequence).

In its sample, this clone was seen a few times. The rearrangement links TRBV30 to TRBJ1-2; 7 bases agree with TRBD1. CDR3 size: 13 residues. Germline CDR1 and CDR2: GTSNPN and SVGIG (reference sequence). J was trimmed by 8 bases and V by 3 bases; bases with no gene match: 9. CDR3 sequence: CAWSRDSRGGYTF. The CDR3 DNA reads TGTGCCTGGAGCAGGGACAGCCGGGGCGGCTACACCTTC.

This chain connects TRBV7-3 to TRBJ2-3; 9 bases agree with TRBD1. The CDR3 is made up of 13 amino acids. Germline-derived CDR1 and CDR2 are SGHTA and FQGTGA. V lost 4 bases, J lost 5 bases, and 1 base stayed unmatched. The CDR3 here is CASSSTGGDTQYF. The CDR3 nucleotides read TGTGCCAGCAGCTCGACAGGGGGAGATACGCAGTATTTT.

The chain carries TRBV13 and TRBJ1-1; 7 bases are shared with TRBD1. Germline trimming cut 5 bases from V and 1 base from J; bases unmatched to any gene: 7. CDR3 length: 15 amino acids. Germline V CDR1 and CDR2: PRHDT, FYEKMQ (reference sequence). In DNA form, the CDR3 reads TGTGCCAGCAGCCCAAGAGGGACAGAGAACACTGAAGCTTTCTTT. As protein: CASSPRGTENTEAFF.

The V call is TRBV6-5, the J call TRBJ2-7; perhaps TRBD1 as D (6 bases). V was trimmed by 2 bases and J by 2 bases, leaving 13 bases between them. This CDR3 comprises 15 residues. Germline V gene sequence: CDR1 MNHEY, CDR2 SVGAGI. Here the CDR3 reads CASSYGLGQAYEQYF. The CDR3 nucleotides read TGTGCCAGCAGTTACGGTCTGGGACAAGCCTACGAGCAGTACTTC.

The V call is TRBV7-9, the J call TRBJ2-1, with TRBD2 matching 10 bases. Germline V lookup: CDR1 SEHNR, CDR2 FQNEAQ (reference sequence). V lost 1 base to trimming and J lost 0 bases; unmatched junction nucleotides: 3. The CDR3 sequence is 17 residues long. Here the CDR3 reads CASSLGAGGSSYNEQFF. CDR3 sequence (DNA): TGTGCCAGCAGCTTAGGAGCGGGAGGGAGCTCCTACAATGAGCAGTTCTTC.

CDR3 nucleotide sequence: TGTGATCAGGCTAACTTCAATCAGCCCCAGCATTTT. The encoded protein is CDQANFNQPQHF. This chain joins TRBV6-5 and TRBJ1-5; D not resolved. Germline assignment: CDR1 MNHEY and CDR2 SVGAGI. CDR3 length equals 12 residues.

The chain has TRBV19 and TRBJ1-2; maybe TRBD1 (5 bases). V was cut by 7 bases and J by 4 bases, with 13 bases left in between. There are 13 residues in the CDR3. Germline V gene lookup returns CDR1 LNHDA and CDR2 SQIVND (reference sequence). The CDR3 sequence: CASMGRSIYGYTF. The CDR3 DNA sequence: TGTGCCAGTATGGGGCGCAGCATCTATGGCTACACCTTC.

This clone was seen once. The chain links TRBV6-1 to TRBJ1-2, with D unclear. Germline V gene data show CDR1 as MNHNS and CDR2 as SASEGT. The CDR3 is 13 amino acids. Trimming took 6 bases from V and 1 from J, leaving 9 bases between them. The DNA for the CDR3 is TGTGCCAGCAGGGAGGAGTTTAACTATGGCTACACCTTC. Amino acid sequence: CASREEFNYGYTF.

The chain links TRBV11-2 to TRBJ2-4; 7 bases line up with TRBD2. Looked up from germline, CDR1 is SGHAT and CDR2 is FQNNGV. Trimming took 1 base from V and 0 from J; bases not matched to a gene: 12. This CDR3 comprises 19 residues. CDR3 DNA: TGTGCCAGCAGCTTAGCGAGCGGGGCCCCGCCGGGAGCCAAAAACATTCAGTACTTC. Its protein product is CASSLASGAPPGAKNIQYF.

This chain joins TRBV11-1 and TRBJ2-1; 7 bases map to TRBD2. Looked up from germline, CDR1 is SGHAT and CDR2 is FQDESV (reference sequence). The CDR3 covers 18 residues. V lost 5 bases and J lost 3; bases outside the gene matches: 16. The CDR3 DNA reads TGTGCCAGCAGCCCAGGCGATTTGGGGGGGATCGTCTACAATGAGCAGTTCTTC. This gives the protein CASSPGDLGGIVYNEQFF.

The J gene is TRBJ1-3, the V gene TRBV18; a possible D gene is TRBD1 (6 bases). The CDR3 is 15 amino acids. V lost 3 bases, J lost 4 bases, and 13 bases lay in between. The germline V gene encodes CDR1 KGHSH and CDR2 LQKENI. The CDR3 DNA follows: TGTGCCAGCTCACCCTCTGGACAGACCGGAAACACCATATATTTT. It yields the protein CASSPSGQTGNTIYF.

This clone has a handful of counts. The same CDR3 also results from other DNA sequences found in this sample. The chain carries TRBV27 and TRBJ1-2; tentative D call: TRBD1 (6 bases). V dropped 7 bases and J dropped 2 bases, with 11 bases sitting between them. Germline V CDR1 and CDR2: MNHEY, SMNVEV (reference sequence). This CDR3 comprises 13 residues. The CDR3 DNA follows: TGTGCCAGCACCCCCGGACAGAACTATGGCTACACCTTC. This gives the protein CASTPGQNYGYTF.

V gene TRBV4-2 combines with J gene TRBJ2-7; 11 bases agree with TRBD2. CDR1 LGHNA and CDR2 YNFKEQ come from the germline V gene. There are 16 residues in the CDR3. V trimming: 3 bases; J trimming: 2 bases; junction bases outside the gene matches: 6. The CDR3 DNA reads as TGTGCCAGCAGCCAGAGACCGGGACTAGCGGCCTACGAGCAGTACTTC. Translated, it gives CASSQRPGLAAYEQYF.

CDR3 sequence (DNA): TGTGCCAGCAGTGACGCCGGACAGGGGTTCGGAGAGACCCAGTACTTC. Residues: CASSDAGQGFGETQYF. The gene calls are TRBV6-4 and TRBJ2-5; TRBD1 matches 9 bases. With V trimmed by 2 bases and J by 4 bases, 8 bases remained unmatched. This CDR3 has 16 residues. Germline V gives CDR1 MRHNA, CDR2 SNTAGT.

The chain carries TRBV29-1 and TRBJ2-1, with 8 bases aligning to TRBD2. The V gene's germline CDR1 is SQVTM and CDR2 ANQGSEA. This CDR3 has 14 amino acids. J lost 10 bases, V lost 0 bases, and 8 bases had no gene match. CDR3 loop: CSVEDPGGVREQFF. The DNA for the CDR3 is TGCAGCGTTGAAGACCCGGGGGGGGTACGCGAGCAGTTCTTC.

CDR3 bases: TGTGCCAGCAGTTACGAGGGCAGGGGAACTGAAGCTTTCTTT. Translated: CASSYEGRGTEAFF. The chain uses TRBV6-5 and TRBJ1-1, with a weak D call TRBD1 (6 bases). Trimming shortened V by 2 bases and J by 5 bases, and 12 bases separated the two germline ends. The CDR3 spans 14 residues. The germline CDR1 and CDR2 sequences are MNHEY and SVGAGI.

This clone has more than one count but fewer than ten. The junction and the germline gene differ at one end; a read error may be behind it. The V gene is TRBV7-9, the J gene TRBJ2-4, with D possibly matching TRBD2 (7 bases). CDR1 SEHNR and CDR2 FQNEAQ come from the germline V gene (reference sequence). CDR3 size: 16 residues. This CDR3 is CSSSPTWGGAMDIQYF. The CDR3 nucleotides read TGTTCCAGCAGCCCCACTTGGGGGGGGGCCATGGACATTCAGTACTTC.

This sequence joins TRBV15 and TRBJ2-3, with 10 positions matching TRBD2. This CDR3 has 17 residues. Per germline, CDR1 LNHNV and CDR2 YYDKDF (reference sequence). Unmatched junction bases numbered 8, after V lost 1 base and J lost 4 bases. The CDR3 bases are TGTGCCACCAGCAGAGGCACTAGCGGGACCAAGGCAGATACGCAGTATTTT. It encodes CATSRGTSGTKADTQYF.

This chain connects TRBV19 to TRBJ2-1; a possible D gene is TRBD2 (6 bases). This CDR3 has 13 residues. Germline loops: CDR1 LNHDA, CDR2 SQIVND (reference sequence). Trimming left V 3 bases short and J 7 bases short, with 10 bases between. The CDR3 bases are TGTGCCAGTAGTATCGTCGGGAGAAATGAGCAGTTCTTC. Its protein product is CASSIVGRNEQFF.

This clone has ten or more counts. V usage is TRBV6-1 and J usage is TRBJ2-3, with D possibly TRBD2 on 6 matching bases. Looked up from germline, CDR1 is MNHNS and CDR2 is SASEGT. The V end was cut by 2 bases, the J end by 2 bases, with 17 bases between. The CDR3 loop spans 17 amino acids. CDR3 sequence: CASSEISQGLITDTQYF. The CDR3 nucleotides read TGTGCCAGCAGTGAAATCTCCCAGGGACTCATCACAGATACGCAGTATTTT.

The chain carries TRBV27 and TRBJ1-1; perhaps TRBD1 as D (5 bases). The CDR3 has 14 amino acids. The V gene lost 3 bases and the J gene lost 2 bases, with 10 bases spanning the gap. Germline CDR1 reads MNHEY; CDR2 reads SMNVEV (reference sequence). The CDR3: CASSFRGSNTEAFF. The CDR3 DNA sequence: TGTGCCAGCAGTTTCCGGGGGTCAAACACTGAAGCTTTCTTT.

This sequence joins TRBV29-1 and TRBJ2-6; 9 positions agree with TRBD1. CDR1 SQVTM and CDR2 ANQGSEA come from the germline V gene. The CDR3 covers 18 residues. Trimming took 4 bases from V and 2 from J; bases not matched to a gene: 12. CDR3 amino acids: CSVVADRGSTTGANVLTF. The CDR3 DNA reads TGCAGCGTTGTGGCCGACAGGGGGTCTACCACTGGGGCCAACGTCCTGACTTTC.

This chain uses TRBV7-2 with TRBJ1-4, with 11 bases aligning to TRBD1. V shed 5 bases and J 6 bases; nucleotides not matched to a gene: 2. The germline V gene encodes CDR1 SGHTA and CDR2 FQGNSA. CDR3 length: 14 residues. In nucleotides, the CDR3 is TGTGCCAGCAGCCTGGACAGGGGGCATGAAAAACTGTTTTTT. This sequence encodes CASSLDRGHEKLFF.

The rearrangement joins TRBV7-2 to TRBJ1-1, with 7 bases aligning to TRBD1. The germline CDR1 and CDR2 sequences are SGHTA and FQGNSA. The trim removed 1 base at V and 1 base at J, leaving 3 bases unmatched. The CDR3 is made up of 15 amino acids. CDR3 DNA sequence: TGTGCCAGCAGCTTAGATCCAGGGGGGAACACTGAAGCTTTCTTT. It encodes CASSLDPGGNTEAFF.

With regard to this clone: A read error may account for a junction end that differs from germline. Other DNA sequences of this sample code for an identical CDR3. This chain joins TRBV6-5 and TRBJ1-1; D uncertain. From germline, CDR1 is MNHEY and CDR2 SVGAGI. The CDR3 runs to 15 residues. The CDR3 region is CASSYSKGRYTEAFF. In DNA, the CDR3 is TGTGCCAGCAGTTACTCGAAAGGGAGGTACACTGAGGCTTTCTTT.